One and the same sample provided the 26 T cell receptor beta chains below, sequenced in a study of shared clonotypes between healthy human individuals. TCRdb's copy holds only in-frame clones and misses some; the assay was immunoSEQ multiplex PCR. The sample comprises some 500,000 clones, about 95% of which are singletons, and approximately 0.06% rests with the top ten. Sequencing was done on a sample of naive CD4+ T cells sorted from blood. Subset here: CD45RA+ positively selected. The receptors originated from a woman aged 25 to 45 in good health.

The genes are TRBV6-1 and TRBJ2-3; 8 positions agree with TRBD1. The CDR3 has 15 amino acids. V dropped 2 bases and J dropped 8; count of bases not matched to a gene: 9. Germline loops: CDR1 MNHNS, CDR2 SASEGT. The CDR3 reads CASSESQGVRGTQYF. CDR3 DNA: TGTGCCAGCAGTGAATCACAGGGGGTGCGGGGTACGCAGTATTTT.

V is TRBV6-1 and J is TRBJ1-3, with D possibly matching TRBD1 (6 bases). Per germline, CDR1 MNHNS and CDR2 SASEGT. Trimming pared 6 bases from V and 0 bases from J, leaving 12 bases between. CDR3 length: 15 amino acids. CDR3 region: CASRGAGNSGNTIYF. CDR3 coding DNA: TGTGCCAGCAGGGGGGCGGGGAACTCTGGAAACACCATATATTTT.

The chain couples TRBV27 to TRBJ2-2; 8 positions match TRBD1. The CDR3 runs 16 residues. V was clipped by 5 bases and J by 7 bases; unmatched bases: 12. CDR1 and CDR2 from the germline V gene are MNHEY and SMNVEV (reference sequence). CDR3 sequence reads: CASSVGQGAHNGELFF. Written as DNA, the CDR3 is TGTGCCAGCAGTGTGGGGCAGGGGGCGCATAACGGGGAGCTGTTTTTT.

V and J are TRBV28 and TRBJ1-2; 7 bases match TRBD1. The CDR3 spans 14 residues. Germline CDR1 and CDR2: MDHEN and SYDVKM. The V gene end was trimmed by 3 bases and the J gene end by 8 bases; junction bases not matched to a gene: 9. CDR3 sequence (DNA): TGTGCCAGCAGTTTCCTAGACAGGGTTTTCGGCTACACCTTC. It codes for CASSFLDRVFGYTF.

Concerning this clone: A read error may produce the germline difference seen at one junction end. The sample has other DNA sequences that encode this CDR3 too. This chain connects TRBV18 to TRBJ2-5; D gene ambiguous. Germline CDR1 reads KGHSH; CDR2 reads LQKENI. The CDR3 is made up of 13 amino acids. The CDR3 DNA follows: TGTGCCAGCTCGCCACCCACACAAGAGACCCAGTACTTC. It specifies CASSPPTQETQYF.

This chain links TRBV6-6 with TRBJ1-1, with D tentatively TRBD1 (6 bases). V dropped 3 bases and J dropped 7 bases, with 15 bases sitting between them. This CDR3 region has 14 residues. Germline-derived CDR1 and CDR2 are MNHNY and SVGAGI (reference sequence). In DNA, the CDR3 is TGTGCCAGCAGTTATGACAGGAGAGTTATTGAAGCTTTCTTT. The encoded protein is CASSYDRRVIEAFF.

V usage is TRBV10-1 and J usage is TRBJ2-2; D not resolved. CDR3 length equals 10 residues. CDR1 and CDR2 from the germline V gene are WNHNN and SYGVQD (reference sequence). V lost 8 bases, J lost 8 bases, and 6 bases lay in between. This CDR3 reads CASPLGELFF. The CDR3 nucleotides read TGCGCCAGCCCCCTGGGGGAGCTGTTTTTT.

The chain recombines TRBV11-2 with TRBJ1-1; no reliable D call. This CDR3 has 13 residues. The germline V gene has CDR1 SGHAT and CDR2 FQNNGV. Trimming stripped 5 bases from V and 1 base from J, with 8 bases between. The CDR3 is CASSARRNTEAFF. As DNA, the CDR3 is TGTGCCAGCAGCGCCCGACGGAACACTGAAGCTTTCTTT.

This clone showed up just once. The chain employs TRBV6-6 and TRBJ1-2, with 8 bases that match TRBD1. The CDR3 extends over 15 amino acids. Trimming at V came to 5 bases and at J to 5 bases, leaving 10 bases not matched to a gene. CDR1 and CDR2 (germline): MNHNY, SVGAGI (reference sequence). The chain's CDR3 is CASSGDRGAQYGYTF. CDR3 DNA: TGTGCCAGCAGTGGCGACAGGGGCGCCCAATATGGCTACACCTTC.

This sequence joins TRBV5-1 and TRBJ2-5; D uncertain. V was cut by 4 bases and J by 2 bases, with 24 bases left in between. The CDR3 length is 18 residues. The germline V gene has CDR1 SGHRS and CDR2 YFSETQ. In DNA form, the CDR3 reads TGCGCCAGCAGCCCAAGGTCCCCGACGGCAAGTGTGCAAGAGACCCAGTACTTC. It is translated as CASSPRSPTASVQETQYF.

Only one count was recorded for this clone. V is TRBV27 and J is TRBJ2-1; TRBD1 matches at 10 bases. The CDR3 runs 15 residues. V trimming: 5 bases; J trimming: 0 bases; junction bases outside the gene matches: 1. Germline lookup yields CDR1 MNHEY and CDR2 SMNVEV (reference sequence). CDR3 sequence: CASSRQGASYNEQFF. The CDR3 DNA is TGTGCCAGCAGTCGACAGGGGGCCTCCTACAATGAGCAGTTCTTC.

This chain joins TRBV28 and TRBJ2-7; no clear D gene. V was cut by 9 bases and J by 0 bases, with 15 bases left in between. This CDR3 has 14 amino acids. Per the germline V gene, CDR1 is MDHEN and CDR2 is SYDVKM. The CDR3 reads CASQLLAASYEQYF. CDR3 sequence (DNA): TGTGCCAGTCAATTGTTGGCGGCCTCCTACGAGCAGTACTTC.

The V call is TRBV6-1, the J call TRBJ2-7; possibly TRBD1 for D (6 bases). Germline assignment: CDR1 MNHNS and CDR2 SASEGT. V was pared by 6 bases and J by 3 bases, with 6 bases between. This CDR3 has 11 residues. CDR3 protein: CASRTGYEQYF. In DNA form, the CDR3 reads TGTGCCAGCAGGACAGGCTACGAGCAGTACTTC.

The chain uses TRBV7-6 and TRBJ2-7, with D perhaps matching TRBD2 (6 bases). Looked up from germline, CDR1 is SGHVS and CDR2 is FNYEAQ. V gave up 5 bases and J gave up 1 base, with 15 bases separating them. The CDR3 spans 15 residues. The CDR3 nucleotides read TGTGCCAGCAGCCCCCCGGGGGAGGATTCCTACGAGCAGTACTTC. Translated, it gives CASSPPGEDSYEQYF.

The rearrangement uses TRBV10-3 and TRBJ2-6, with D uncertain. The germline gives CDR1 ENHRY, CDR2 SYGVKD. V lost 0 bases and J lost 0, with 6 bases in between. The CDR3 length is 16 residues. CDR3 nucleotides: TGTGCCATCAGTGAGTCAACCTACTCTGGGGCCAACGTCCTGACTTTC. Translating it yields CAISESTYSGANVLTF.

J is TRBJ2-1 and V is TRBV4-1; 8 bases match TRBD1. V lost 4 bases, J lost 0 bases, and 14 bases stayed unmatched. CDR3 length: 19 amino acids. Germline V gene sequence: CDR1 MGHRA, CDR2 YSYEKL. In DNA form, the CDR3 reads TGCGCCAGCAGCCGCGTCGGTTTCAGGGGGCAGGGCTCCTACAATGAGCAGTTCTTC. It yields the protein CASSRVGFRGQGSYNEQFF.

This chain links TRBV6-6 with TRBJ1-6, with 7 bases fitting TRBD1. Germline V gene sequence: CDR1 MNHNY, CDR2 SVGAGI (reference sequence). The CDR3 totals 16 residues. Losses at the gene ends were 2 bases for V and 14 bases for J; bases not matched to a gene: 15. In nucleotides, the CDR3 is TGTGCCAGCAGTTACGGGCCCGGGACAGTACGTATCGCCCTCCACTTT. Encoded protein: CASSYGPGTVRIALHF.

The chain couples TRBV6-6 to TRBJ1-6, with 7 bases that match TRBD1. Per the germline V gene, CDR1 is MNHNY and CDR2 is SVGAGI (reference sequence). The CDR3 loop spans 14 amino acids. V was pared by 5 bases and J by 10 bases, with 8 bases of the junction left unmatched. In DNA form, the CDR3 reads TGTGCCAGCAGTGCCACAGGGGTTGCATCACCCCTCCACTTT. It specifies CASSATGVASPLHF.

The gene calls are TRBV10-1 and TRBJ2-4; a weak D match, TRBD1 (6 bases). The CDR3 consists of 14 residues. Trimming left V 5 bases short and J 2 bases short, with 10 bases between. From germline, CDR1 is WNHNN and CDR2 SYGVQD (reference sequence). The CDR3 loop is CASSYTGSKNIQYF. The CDR3 DNA follows: TGCGCCAGCAGTTACACAGGGTCCAAAAACATTCAGTACTTC.

The J gene is TRBJ2-5, the V gene TRBV6-5; D may be TRBD1 (6 bases). The CDR3 is 14 residues long. The germline gives CDR1 MNHEY, CDR2 SVGAGI. Trimming took 2 bases from V and 5 from J, leaving 12 bases between them. CDR3: CASSYRGNGETQYF. For the CDR3, the DNA is TGTGCCAGCAGTTACAGGGGGAACGGGGAGACCCAGTACTTC.

The gene calls are TRBV28 and TRBJ2-1; 15 nucleotides align to TRBD2. From germline, CDR1 is MDHEN and CDR2 SYDVKM. CDR3 length equals 16 residues. The V segment lost 10 bases and the J segment 8 bases; nucleotides outside the gene matches: 12. The CDR3 region is CATRGLAGGSIHEQFF. The CDR3 bases are TGTGCCACCCGGGGACTAGCGGGAGGTTCGATCCATGAGCAGTTCTTC.

The chain couples TRBV5-6 to TRBJ1-1; possible D gene TRBD1, 6 bases. The germline V gene has CDR1 SGHDT and CDR2 YYEEEE. The CDR3 extends over 16 amino acids. The ends were cut back, 2 bases at V and 1 base at J, with 15 bases in the middle. CDR3 nucleotide sequence: TGTGCCAGCAGCTTCTTCACAGGGCGTAGGAACACTGAAGCTTTCTTT. Protein sequence: CASSFFTGRRNTEAFF.

This clone showed up just once. The rearrangement links TRBV6-5 to TRBJ2-1; 10 nucleotides line up with TRBD2. Trimming at V came to 6 bases and at J to 6 bases, leaving 8 bases not matched to a gene. There are 15 residues in the CDR3. Germline CDR1 reads MNHEY; CDR2 reads SVGAGI. DNA of the CDR3: TGTGCCAGCAGCTCGCCTAGCGGGAGTGTCAATGAGCAGTTCTTC. This translates into CASSSPSGSVNEQFF.

The chain carries TRBV4-2 and TRBJ2-7, with 7 bases that match TRBD1. This CDR3 spans 15 amino acids. V lost 4 bases and J lost 0; bases outside the gene matches: 6. Germline assignment: CDR1 LGHNA and CDR2 YNFKEQ. CDR3 loop: CASSPRKGASYEQYF. CDR3 DNA: TGTGCCAGCAGCCCGCGGAAGGGGGCCTCCTACGAGCAGTACTTC.

This clone is a singleton in its sample. The rearrangement uses TRBV10-2 and TRBJ1-5, with TRBD1 matching 8 bases. The CDR3 length is 15 residues. In germline, CDR1 is WSHSY, CDR2 SAAADI. Germline trimming cut 5 bases from V and 2 bases from J; bases unmatched to any gene: 5. The CDR3 loop is CASSYDRGGNQPQHF. The DNA for the CDR3 is TGCGCCAGCAGTTATGACAGGGGAGGCAATCAGCCCCAGCATTTT.

The V and J genes are TRBV10-2 and TRBJ2-7; TRBD1 agrees at 7 bases. The V and J ends lost 2 bases and 6 bases, in that order; junction bases with no gene match: 10. The CDR3 runs to 15 residues. Germline lookup yields CDR1 WSHSY and CDR2 SAAADI. The CDR3 nucleotides read TGCGCCAGCAGTGAGAGGGGGCAGGGTGGGAGCGAGCAGTACTTC. It is translated as CASSERGQGGSEQYF.